A selection of T cell receptor beta chains follows, all from one sample in a study of cytomegalovirus exposure and HLA in healthy donors. Libraries were prepared by immunoSEQ multiplex PCR; TCRdb keeps only in-frame clonotypes and omits some of them. The sample contains approximately 79,000 clones, less than 80% of which appear only once. The sequencing sample was made of PBMCs. These receptors were collected from a man in his forties or fifties in good health and CMV-seropositive. The CDR3 runs from the conserved cysteine through the conserved F or W. The order of the fields is clone size, D gene, V gene, J gene, CDR3 DNA, CDR3 protein. D genes are given only for firm matches. Only some rows state a clone size, as once, few, many or a class for expanded clones.

.	.	TRBV6-5	TRBJ1-1	TGTGCCAGCAGTAACGACAAGAACACTGAAGCTTTCTTT	CASSNDKNTEAFF
once	TRBD1	TRBV4-3	TRBJ1-2	TGCGCCAGCAGCCAAGGACAGGGGGATGGCTACACCTTC	CASSQGQGDGYTF
few	.	TRBV11-2	TRBJ1-6	TGTGCCAGCAGCTTGGGACTGGGGGGTTCACCCCTCCACTTT	CASSLGLGGSPLHF
.	.	TRBV29-1	TRBJ1-1	TGCAGCGTGGGGGCGGGGAACACTGAAGCTTTCTTT	CSVGAGNTEAFF
.	TRBD1	TRBV30	TRBJ1-1	TGTGCCTGGAGTCCTCAACAGGGGCCCCTGAACACTGAAGCTTTCTTT	CAWSPQQGPLNTEAFF
.	.	TRBV2	TRBJ2-1	TGTGCTATCAACACGAACGGGGGTTCTGAGCAGTTCTTC	CAINTNGGSEQFF
.	.	TRBV2	TRBJ1-5	TGTGCCAGCAGTGAAACAGGGTTGGGGGCCAATCAGCCCCAGCATTTT	CASSETGLGANQPQHF
.	.	TRBV9	TRBJ1-4	TGTGCCAGCAGCTCTCTAACTGCGGGGAGTAATGAAAAACTGTTTTTT	CASSSLTAGSNEKLFF
.	TRBD2	TRBV7-2	TRBJ2-1	TGTGCCAGCAGCTTATTCTTAGCGGGTAGCTCCTACAATGAGCAGTTCTTC	CASSLFLAGSSYNEQFF
few	.	TRBV19	TRBJ1-5	TGTGCCAGTAGTATTAAGTCGGTCGGGTACGATAGCAATCAGCCCCAGCATTTT	CASSIKSVGYDSNQPQHF
.	.	TRBV7-2	TRBJ1-5	TGTGCCAGCAGCCTCCGGGGGGGTGGAGGGAGCAATCAGCCCCAGCATTTT	CASSLRGGGGSNQPQHF
.	.	TRBV5-1	TRBJ2-7	TGCGCCAGCAGATTAGGTAGCGGTTCCTACGAGCAGTACTTC	CASRLGSGSYEQYF
.	.	TRBV4-1	TRBJ2-1	TGCGCCAGCAGCCAAGATTTTTCGGTAGCGGCATACAATGAGCAGTTCTTC	CASSQDFSVAAYNEQFF
.	.	TRBV6-6	TRBJ2-2	TGTGCCAGCAGCCCCGGGACATTAAACACCGGGGAGCTGTTTTTT	CASSPGTLNTGELFF
.	.	TRBV2	TRBJ1-5	TGTGCCAGCAGTGTTCAGGGGCGAAGCAATCAGCCCCAGCATTTT	CASSVQGRSNQPQHF
.	TRBD2	TRBV6-6	TRBJ2-1	TGTGCCAGCACTATTACTAGCGGGGGGGCCCGAGTGTTCTTC	CASTITSGGARVFF
few	TRBD1	TRBV6-5	TRBJ1-1	TGTGCCAGCAGGACCGGGACAGGGGGCAACACTGAAGCTTTCTTT	CASRTGTGGNTEAFF
.	.	TRBV25-1	TRBJ2-7	TGTGCCAGCAGTGAATATAGCGGCTACGAGCAGTACTTC	CASSEYSGYEQYF
once	.	TRBV5-6	TRBJ1-5	TGTGCCAGCAGCTTGAACAGGCAGCCCCAGCATTTT	CASSLNRQPQHF
.	.	TRBV4-2	TRBJ2-7	TGTGCCAGCAGCCAAGTGTTGTGCATGTTGAGGGCCTACGAGCAGTACTTC	CASSQVLCMLRAYEQYF
.	.	TRBV2	TRBJ2-1	TGTGCCAGCAGTGTGGCTCTGGGCGAGAATGAGCAGTTCTTC	CASSVALGENEQFF